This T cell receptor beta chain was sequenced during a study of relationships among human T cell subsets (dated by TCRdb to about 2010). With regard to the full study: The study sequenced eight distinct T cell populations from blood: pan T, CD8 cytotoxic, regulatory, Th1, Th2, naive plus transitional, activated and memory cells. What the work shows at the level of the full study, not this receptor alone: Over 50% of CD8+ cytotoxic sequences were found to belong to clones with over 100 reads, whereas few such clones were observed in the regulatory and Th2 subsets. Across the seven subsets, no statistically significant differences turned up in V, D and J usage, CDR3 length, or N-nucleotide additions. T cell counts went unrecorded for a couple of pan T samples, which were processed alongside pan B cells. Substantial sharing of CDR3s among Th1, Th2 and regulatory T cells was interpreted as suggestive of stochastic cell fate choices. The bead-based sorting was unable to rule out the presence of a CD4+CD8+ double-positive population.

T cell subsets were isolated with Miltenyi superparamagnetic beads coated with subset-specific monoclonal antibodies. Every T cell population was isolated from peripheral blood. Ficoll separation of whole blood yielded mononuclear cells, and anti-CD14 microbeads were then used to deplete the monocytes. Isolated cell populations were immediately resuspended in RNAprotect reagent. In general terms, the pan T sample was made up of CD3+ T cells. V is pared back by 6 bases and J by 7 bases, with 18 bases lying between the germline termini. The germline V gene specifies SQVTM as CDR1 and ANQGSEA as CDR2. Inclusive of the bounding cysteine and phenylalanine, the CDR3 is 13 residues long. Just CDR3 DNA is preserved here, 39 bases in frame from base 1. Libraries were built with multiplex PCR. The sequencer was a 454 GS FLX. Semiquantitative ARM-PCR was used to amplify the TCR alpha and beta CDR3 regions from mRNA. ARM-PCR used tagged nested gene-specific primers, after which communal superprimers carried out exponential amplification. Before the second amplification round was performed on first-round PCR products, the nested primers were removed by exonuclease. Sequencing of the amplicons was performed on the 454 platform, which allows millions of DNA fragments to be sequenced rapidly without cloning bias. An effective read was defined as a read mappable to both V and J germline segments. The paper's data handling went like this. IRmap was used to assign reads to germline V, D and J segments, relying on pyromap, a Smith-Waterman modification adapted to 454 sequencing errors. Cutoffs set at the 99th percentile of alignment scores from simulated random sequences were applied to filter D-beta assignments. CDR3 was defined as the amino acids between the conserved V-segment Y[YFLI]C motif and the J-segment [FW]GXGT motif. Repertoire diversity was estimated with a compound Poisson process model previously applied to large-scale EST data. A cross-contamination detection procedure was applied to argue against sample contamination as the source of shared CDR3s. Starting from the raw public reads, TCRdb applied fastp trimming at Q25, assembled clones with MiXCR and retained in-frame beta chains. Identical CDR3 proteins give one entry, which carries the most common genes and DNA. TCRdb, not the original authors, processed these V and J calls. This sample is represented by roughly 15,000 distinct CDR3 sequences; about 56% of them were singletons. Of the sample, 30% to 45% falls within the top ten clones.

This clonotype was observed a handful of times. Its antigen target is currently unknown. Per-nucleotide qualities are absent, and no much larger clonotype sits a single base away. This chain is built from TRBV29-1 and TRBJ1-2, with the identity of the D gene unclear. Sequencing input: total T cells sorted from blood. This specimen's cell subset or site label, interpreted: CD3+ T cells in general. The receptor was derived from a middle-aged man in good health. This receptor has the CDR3 CSVPTDGESGYTF. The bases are TGCAGCGTCCCCACGGACGGGGAGAGTGGCTACACCTTC.